The clone carrying this T cell receptor (beta chain) has a handful of counts. Donors were healthy Caucasian individuals from Russia aged roughly 6 to 95. The CDR3 runs to 13 residues. Trimming removed 0 bases from V and 7 bases from J; junction bases left unmatched: 3. Germline loops: CDR1 DFQATT, CDR2 SNEGSKA (reference sequence). The data derive from a study of blood T cells in healthy people across ages. Then a second PCR, running roughly 7 to 11 cycles, was carried out with a sample-barcoded 5' primer and a J-beta primer mix. With 12 random nucleotides, a template-switch adaptor tagged each individual cDNA molecule. MiXCR was run by TCRdb on the 5' RACE reads, yielding one entry per CDR3 protein. The sample includes 1.8 million or so distinct CDR3 sequences, about two fifths of them seen just once.

The TCR originated in a human donor in good health. The rearrangement joins TRBV20-1 to TRBJ1-5, with 7 bases matching TRBD1. The sample taken for sequencing was blood. CDR3 nucleotides: TGCAGTGCTAGAGATCGACAGGGCCAGCCCCAGCATTTT. It specifies CSARDRQGQPQHF.